Reported below is one T cell receptor (beta chain). This record belongs to a study of blood T cell repertoires in COVID-19. Background on the study: Donors in the United States, Italy and Spain gave samples during acute or convalescent COVID-19. PBMCs, B-cell-depleted T cells, or T cells provided the cDNA or gDNA that made up the material.

Per the study methods: Estimation of nucleated cell counts was performed using reference gene primer amplification. Assay used: immunoSEQ multiplex PCR; TCRdb lists only in-frame clones, some missing. That table furnishes V, J and clone size, whereas the DNA furnished D and trimming. The sample holds 210,000 or so clones, 84% seen once. Trimming at V came to 0 bases and at J to 0 bases, leaving 17 bases not matched to a gene. Germline V CDR1 and CDR2: LGHNT, FRNRAP. The CDR3 consists of 21 residues. V is TRBV12-5 and J is TRBJ1-3; 7 bases fit TRBD1. The sample comprised peripheral blood. The origin of this receptor is a woman of 80 years or more with active or convalescent COVID-19. The CDR3 reads CASGLVGVYRGERVSGNTIYF. In DNA form, the CDR3 reads TGTGCTAGTGGTTTGGTAGGGGTGTACAGGGGCGAGAGAGTCTCTGGAAACACCATATATTTT. Combining the CDR3 with reference TRBV12-5 and TRBJ1-3 gives the whole variable domain DARVTQTPRHKVTEMGQEVTMRCQPILGHNTVFWYRQTMMQGLELLAYFRNRAPLDDSGMPKDRFSAEMPDATLATLKIQPSEPRDSAVYFCASGLVGVYRGERVSGNTIYFGEGSWLTVV.